These 3 T cell receptor beta chains were sequenced from one sample in a study of radiation and T cells in renal cell carcinoma. Sequenced by immunoSEQ multiplex PCR; TCRdb stores in-frame clones only, minus some. The repertoire holds over 60,000 clones, around four fifths seen once, with about 2.5% in the top ten. This sample's time point: blood 4 weeks post-SBRT, at nephrectomy. The sample's treatment: 15 Gy SBRT to primary tumor, nephrectomy 4 weeks later. The sequencing here drew on blood, taken from a patient whose treatment included radiotherapy and nephrectomy. All receptors derive from a woman aged 55 to 70 with renal cell carcinoma.

The genes are TRBV28 and TRBJ1-1; D not certain. Trimming cost V 10 bases and J 0 bases, with 9 bases left between them. The CDR3 consists of 12 residues. Looked up from germline, CDR1 is MDHEN and CDR2 is SYDVKM. The CDR3 region is CAILQMNTEAFF. CDR3 nucleotides: TGTGCCATCCTGCAGATGAACACTGAAGCTTTCTTT.

The genes are TRBV4-1 and TRBJ2-6, with 7 bases aligning to TRBD1. This CDR3 spans 18 amino acids. V was clipped by 1 base and J by 0 bases; unmatched bases: 6. Germline CDR1 and CDR2: MGHRA and YSYEKL. The CDR3 reads CASSQAQGYISGANVLTF. In nucleotides, the CDR3 is TGCGCCAGCAGCCAAGCACAGGGGTACATCTCTGGGGCCAACGTCCTGACTTTC.

This chain joins TRBV10-2 and TRBJ1-2, with D hard to call. CDR1 is WSHSY and CDR2 is SAAADI in the germline V gene. The V end was cut by 4 bases, the J end by 3 bases, with 9 bases between. The CDR3 totals 13 residues. The DNA for the CDR3 is TGCGCCAGCAGTGTCTCGGAAGACTATGGCTACACCTTC. This sequence encodes CASSVSEDYGYTF.